These T cell receptor beta chains were read from a single sample in a study of blood T cell repertoires in COVID-19. The table came from immunoSEQ multiplex PCR; TCRdb's copy has only in-frame clones and leaves some out. The data contain roughly 53,000 clones, 75% to 90% of them singletons. Specimen: peripheral blood. The receptors derive from a woman of 80 years or more with COVID-19, enrolled during active disease. The CDR3 runs from the conserved cysteine through the conserved F or W. The D gene is left open where the match is weak. The size of a clone is reported for some rows only, either as once, few or many, or as a class for expanded clones.

cdr3_aa: CASSYSRGGDYGYTF
cdr3_nt: TGTGCCAGCAGTTACTCGCGTGGGGGGGACTATGGCTACACCTTC
v_call: TRBV6-5
clone_size: -
j_call: TRBJ1-2
d_call: -

cdr3_aa: CASSLAQGYYGYTF
cdr3_nt: TGTGCCAGCAGCTTAGCCCAGGGGTACTATGGCTACACCTTC
v_call: TRBV7-6
clone_size: once
j_call: TRBJ1-2
d_call: -

cdr3_aa: CAWGPAGVTDTQYF
cdr3_nt: TGTGCCTGGGGGCCGGCGGGGGTCACAGATACGCAGTATTTT
v_call: TRBV30
clone_size: -
j_call: TRBJ2-3
d_call: TRBD2

cdr3_aa: CASKLGQAPYYTQYF
cdr3_nt: TGTGCCAGCAAATTGGGACAGGCCCCCTACTATACGCAGTATTTT
v_call: TRBV2
clone_size: few
j_call: TRBJ2-3
d_call: TRBD1

cdr3_aa: CASSLVAGPPYNEQFF
cdr3_nt: TGCGCCAGCAGCTTGGTCGCGGGGCCCCCCTACAATGAGCAGTTCTTC
v_call: TRBV5-1
clone_size: few
j_call: TRBJ2-1
d_call: -

cdr3_aa: CASSNPPTGGAVQPQHF
cdr3_nt: TGTGCCAGCAGCAATCCCCCTACAGGGGGCGCGGTTCAGCCCCAGCATTTT
v_call: TRBV21-1
clone_size: -
j_call: TRBJ1-5
d_call: -

cdr3_aa: CASSWEEVDEAFF
cdr3_nt: TGCGCCAGCAGCTGGGAGGAGGTGGATGAAGCTTTCTTT
v_call: TRBV5-1
clone_size: few
j_call: TRBJ1-1
d_call: -

cdr3_aa: CANGRLAGGEQYF
cdr3_nt: TGTGCCAACGGGAGGCTAGCGGGGGGCGAGCAGTACTTC
v_call: TRBV2
clone_size: -
j_call: TRBJ2-7
d_call: TRBD2

cdr3_aa: CASSFQAWRYEQYF
cdr3_nt: TGTGCCAGCAGCTTTCAGGCCTGGAGGTACGAGCAGTACTTC
v_call: TRBV7-2
clone_size: -
j_call: TRBJ2-7
d_call: -

cdr3_aa: CASSPQPGGRTGELFF
cdr3_nt: TGTGCCAGCAGTCCACAACCGGGGGGGCGAACCGGGGAGCTGTTTTTT
v_call: TRBV3-1/TRBV3-2
clone_size: -
j_call: TRBJ2-2
d_call: TRBD2

cdr3_aa: CASSYAQGGIQYF
cdr3_nt: TGTGCCAGCAGTTACGCCCAGGGGGGCATTCAGTACTTC
v_call: TRBV6-5
clone_size: -
j_call: TRBJ2-4
d_call: -

cdr3_aa: CASSFRIAGDTQYF
cdr3_nt: TGTGCCAGCAGTTTTCGAATAGCGGGAGATACGCAGTATTTT
v_call: TRBV28
clone_size: -
j_call: TRBJ2-3
d_call: TRBD2

cdr3_aa: CASSWGFSGNYGYTF
cdr3_nt: TGTGCCAGCAGCTGGGGTTTCTCAGGGAACTATGGCTACACCTTC
v_call: TRBV5-6
clone_size: -
j_call: TRBJ1-2
d_call: -

cdr3_aa: CASSQVTGSFQPQHF
cdr3_nt: TGCGCCAGCAGCCAAGTCACAGGGAGCTTTCAGCCCCAGCATTTT
v_call: TRBV4-1
clone_size: -
j_call: TRBJ1-5
d_call: -

cdr3_aa: CASRVREGSGELFF
cdr3_nt: TGTGCCAGCCGGGTGCGGGAGGGGAGCGGGGAGCTGTTTTTT
v_call: TRBV28
clone_size: -
j_call: TRBJ2-2
d_call: TRBD2

cdr3_aa: CASSQDGLLNSPLHF
cdr3_nt: TGTGCCAGCAGCCAAGACGGACTCCTGAATTCACCCCTCCACTTT
v_call: TRBV3-1/TRBV3-2
clone_size: -
j_call: TRBJ1-6
d_call: -

cdr3_aa: CASSLSSGAGSYEQYF
cdr3_nt: TGTGCCAGCAGCTTAAGTTCAGGGGCTGGATCCTACGAGCAGTACTTC
v_call: TRBV7-2
clone_size: -
j_call: TRBJ2-7
d_call: -

cdr3_aa: CASSLGTTGNTIYF
cdr3_nt: TGTGCCAGCAGCTTAGGAACTACTGGAAACACCATATATTTT
v_call: TRBV7-8
clone_size: few
j_call: TRBJ1-3
d_call: -

cdr3_aa: CASSSPTPLSTGELFF
cdr3_nt: TGCGCCAGCAGCTCCCCCACCCCACTAAGCACCGGGGAGCTGTTTTTT
v_call: TRBV5-1
clone_size: -
j_call: TRBJ2-2
d_call: -

cdr3_aa: CASSRGAGYNEKLFF
cdr3_nt: TGCGCCAGCAGCCGGGGGGCAGGGTATAATGAAAAACTGTTTTTT
v_call: TRBV5-1
clone_size: -
j_call: TRBJ1-4
d_call: -

cdr3_aa: CASSQRIDRVSYEQYF
cdr3_nt: TGCGCCAGCAGCCAACGGATCGACAGGGTCTCCTACGAGCAGTACTTC
v_call: TRBV4-1
clone_size: -
j_call: TRBJ2-7
d_call: TRBD1

cdr3_aa: CATRPRPKNIQYF
cdr3_nt: TGTGCCACCAGGCCGCGCCCAAAAAACATTCAGTACTTC
v_call: TRBV5-3
clone_size: once
j_call: TRBJ2-4
d_call: -

cdr3_aa: CASSLYRDRVDYGYTF
cdr3_nt: TGTGCCAGCAGTTTATATAGGGACAGGGTGGACTATGGCTACACCTTC
v_call: TRBV27
clone_size: -
j_call: TRBJ1-2
d_call: TRBD1

cdr3_aa: CASSFRGLALYNEQFF
cdr3_nt: TGTGCCAGCAGTTTTCGGGGACTAGCTCTTTACAATGAGCAGTTCTTC
v_call: TRBV28
clone_size: -
j_call: TRBJ2-1
d_call: TRBD2

cdr3_aa: CASSDVRNQPQHF
cdr3_nt: TGTGCCAGCAGCGATGTCCGGAATCAGCCCCAGCATTTT
v_call: TRBV7-2
clone_size: -
j_call: TRBJ1-5
d_call: -

cdr3_aa: CASSPGLAGGSNLNEQFF
cdr3_nt: TGTGCCAGCAGCCCAGGACTAGCGGGAGGCTCCAACCTAAATGAGCAGTTCTTC
v_call: TRBV7-9
clone_size: -
j_call: TRBJ2-1
d_call: TRBD2

cdr3_aa: CASSTLGPGAYGYTF
cdr3_nt: TGTGCCAGTAGTACCCTGGGTCCGGGAGCTTATGGCTACACCTTC
v_call: TRBV19
clone_size: -
j_call: TRBJ1-2
d_call: -

cdr3_aa: CASGPRRGEKLFF
cdr3_nt: TGTGCCAGCGGGCCGCGTCGGGGTGAAAAACTGTTTTTT
v_call: TRBV6-5
clone_size: -
j_call: TRBJ1-4
d_call: -

cdr3_aa: CASSLQENTGELFF
cdr3_nt: TGCGCCAGCAGCTTGCAGGAGAACACCGGGGAGCTGTTTTTT
v_call: TRBV5-1
clone_size: -
j_call: TRBJ2-2
d_call: -

cdr3_aa: CSASYLTEAFF
cdr3_nt: TGCAGTGCTAGTTATCTCACTGAAGCTTTCTTT
v_call: TRBV20-1
clone_size: -
j_call: TRBJ1-1
d_call: -

cdr3_aa: CATSSGGFYNEQFF
cdr3_nt: TGTGCCACCTCGAGCGGGGGCTTCTACAATGAGCAGTTCTTC
v_call: TRBV15
clone_size: -
j_call: TRBJ2-1
d_call: TRBD2

cdr3_aa: CASSSRLSAPEAFF
cdr3_nt: TGTGCCAGCAGCTCCCGACTCTCGGCCCCTGAAGCTTTCTTT
v_call: TRBV7-9
clone_size: -
j_call: TRBJ1-1
d_call: -

cdr3_aa: CASSLSFPRQGGTGELFF
cdr3_nt: TGTGCCAGCAGTTTATCGTTCCCGAGACAGGGGGGGACCGGGGAGCTGTTTTTT
v_call: TRBV27
clone_size: -
j_call: TRBJ2-2
d_call: TRBD1

cdr3_aa: CASSLSGREAYGYTF
cdr3_nt: TGTGCCAGCAGCTTATCCGGTAGGGAGGCCTATGGCTACACCTTC
v_call: TRBV7-9
clone_size: -
j_call: TRBJ1-2
d_call: -

cdr3_aa: CASSKQGPDEQFF
cdr3_nt: TGTGCCAGCAGTAAACAGGGTCCCGATGAGCAGTTCTTC
v_call: TRBV2
clone_size: -
j_call: TRBJ2-1
d_call: -

cdr3_aa: CASSLETGLNEKLFF
cdr3_nt: TGTGCCAGCAGCCTAGAGACAGGGCTTAATGAAAAACTGTTTTTT
v_call: TRBV7-3
clone_size: -
j_call: TRBJ1-4
d_call: TRBD1

cdr3_aa: CASSFQGQVSKYF
cdr3_nt: TGTGCCAGCAGCTTCCAGGGGCAAGTCTCAAAGTACTTC
v_call: TRBV7-9
clone_size: -
j_call: TRBJ2-7
d_call: -

cdr3_aa: CASSISRGGQYEAFF
cdr3_nt: TGTGCCAGCAGCATTTCCCGAGGCGGGCAGTATGAAGCTTTCTTT
v_call: TRBV11-2
clone_size: -
j_call: TRBJ1-1
d_call: -

cdr3_aa: CASSLVGVRTSGTGDEQFF
cdr3_nt: TGTGCCAGCAGCTTAGTCGGGGTTCGGACTAGCGGAACCGGCGATGAGCAGTTCTTC
v_call: TRBV7-2
clone_size: -
j_call: TRBJ2-1
d_call: TRBD2

cdr3_aa: CASSQAIHRINEKLFF
cdr3_nt: TGCGCCAGCAGCCAAGCCATTCACAGGATAAATGAAAAACTGTTTTTT
v_call: TRBV4-1
clone_size: once
j_call: TRBJ1-4
d_call: -

cdr3_aa: CASSYSKARAQETQYF
cdr3_nt: TGTGCCAGCAGTTACTCGAAGGCGAGGGCCCAAGAGACCCAGTACTTC
v_call: TRBV6-5
clone_size: -
j_call: TRBJ2-5
d_call: -

cdr3_aa: CSVADGQGGLDTQYF
cdr3_nt: TGCAGCGTTGCGGACGGTCAAGGGGGTTTGGATACGCAGTATTTT
v_call: TRBV29-1
clone_size: -
j_call: TRBJ2-3
d_call: -

cdr3_aa: CATSSRTSGVYNEQFF
cdr3_nt: TGTGCCACCAGCTCCCGGACTAGCGGAGTCTACAATGAGCAGTTCTTC
v_call: TRBV15
clone_size: -
j_call: TRBJ2-1
d_call: TRBD2

cdr3_aa: CASSPAGPRGNQPQHF
cdr3_nt: TGTGCCAGCTCACCAGCCGGCCCACGGGGCAATCAGCCCCAGCATTTT
v_call: TRBV18
clone_size: -
j_call: TRBJ1-5
d_call: -

cdr3_aa: CASSLMGQGHSGANVLTF
cdr3_nt: TGCGCCAGCAGCTTGATGGGACAGGGACACTCTGGGGCCAACGTCCTGACTTTC
v_call: TRBV5-1
clone_size: -
j_call: TRBJ2-6
d_call: TRBD1

cdr3_aa: CASTQVGGSTDTQYF
cdr3_nt: TGTGCCAGTACCCAGGTCGGGGGGAGCACAGATACGCAGTATTTT
v_call: TRBV19
clone_size: -
j_call: TRBJ2-3
d_call: TRBD2

cdr3_aa: CASSQGGGVGTIYF
cdr3_nt: TGTGCCAGCAGCCAAGGGGGGGGCGTTGGCACCATATATTTT
v_call: TRBV3-1/TRBV3-2
clone_size: -
j_call: TRBJ1-3
d_call: -

cdr3_aa: CATSNRALWGYTF
cdr3_nt: TGTGCCACCAGCAACAGGGCATTGTGGGGCTACACCTTC
v_call: TRBV15
clone_size: -
j_call: TRBJ1-2
d_call: -

cdr3_aa: CASRRQGERGNTIYF
cdr3_nt: TGTGCCAGCAGGCGACAGGGAGAGAGAGGAAACACCATATATTTT
v_call: TRBV3-1/TRBV3-2
clone_size: -
j_call: TRBJ1-3
d_call: TRBD1

cdr3_aa: CAISATGVNGYTF
cdr3_nt: TGTGCCATCAGCGCAACAGGGGTAAATGGCTACACCTTC
v_call: TRBV10-3
clone_size: -
j_call: TRBJ1-2
d_call: TRBD1